The rows below give T cell receptor beta chains drawn from one sample of a study of T cell repertoires in cytomegalovirus infection. No antigen is known for these receptors. One entry per CDR3 protein, called by TCRdb with MiXCR from the reads. The sample lists some 700,000 distinct CDR3 sequences, roughly 33% occurring once. Material: cultured PBMCs, obtained from culture after CMV antigen stimulation. These receptors originate from a human donor in good health (CMV status not recorded). Some clones in this sample may be carry-over from other donors' samples. Each CDR3 is given with its conserved first and last residue.

V: TRBV24-1; J: TRBJ2-1; CDR3: CATSDRTSAYNEQFF
V: TRBV5-1; J: TRBJ1-4; CDR3: CASRRGVLGGVGEKLFF
V: TRBV7-8; J: TRBJ1-5; CDR3: CASSYRVDQPQHF
V: TRBV19; J: TRBJ1-2; CDR3: CASKAAPWDYGYTF
V: TRBV5-4; J: TRBJ2-3; CDR3: CASSDRRRLDHTDTQYF
V: TRBV5-6; J: TRBJ2-2; CDR3: CASSLRFGEGTGELFF
V: TRBV20-1; J: TRBJ2-7; CDR3: CSARDRLAGLSYEQYF
V: TRBV10-2; J: TRBJ2-5; CDR3: CASRYRGNQETQYF
V: TRBV27; J: TRBJ1-2; CDR3: CASSFGNGYTF
V: TRBV20-1; J: TRBJ1-1; CDR3: CSALPWGRLNTEAFF
V: TRBV7-9; J: TRBJ2-5; CDR3: CASQPDRQQETQYF
V: TRBV7-2; J: TRBJ2-5; CDR3: CASSLVAGGGRETQYF
V: TRBV5-6; J: TRBJ2-3; CDR3: CASSFKQGRGTDTQYF
V: TRBV7-9; J: TRBJ1-5; CDR3: CASSDTGNQPQHF
V: TRBV18; J: TRBJ1-1; CDR3: CASSPPGQGAVVSEAFF
V: TRBV10-3; J: TRBJ2-7; CDR3: CAIRGTRSYEQYF
V: TRBV7-2; J: TRBJ1-4; CDR3: CASSSFPYLRDTNEKLFF
V: TRBV20-1; J: TRBJ2-5; CDR3: CSARVPGRETQYF
V: TRBV19; J: TRBJ2-1; CDR3: CASSIPPDGYNEQFF
V: TRBV2; J: TRBJ2-3; CDR3: CASSYIAGAEDTQYF
V: TRBV10-3; J: TRBJ2-3; CDR3: CAIRPTSEGTDTQYF
V: TRBV29-1; J: TRBJ2-1; CDR3: CSWTYVDNEQFF